This TCR beta chain is from a study of blood T cell repertoires in COVID-19. The germline V and J ends were trimmed by 4 bases and 4 bases, with 10 bases remaining between them. This CDR3 comprises 13 residues. Repertoires were generated with immunoSEQ multiplex PCR, while TCRdb's copy carries only in-frame clones and drops some. This table holds 150,000 or so clones, roughly 80% found once. This clone occurred a few times. The clonotype originates from a woman aged 55-70 years who had recovered from COVID-19. The genes are TRBV12-3 or TRBV12-4 and TRBJ1-2; D uncertain. Sequencing input: PBMCs or T cells enriched from blood (not recorded which). The CDR3 reads CASSSGSPYGYTF. In DNA form, the CDR3 reads TGTGCCAGCAGTTCAGGCTCTCCCTATGGCTACACCTTC.